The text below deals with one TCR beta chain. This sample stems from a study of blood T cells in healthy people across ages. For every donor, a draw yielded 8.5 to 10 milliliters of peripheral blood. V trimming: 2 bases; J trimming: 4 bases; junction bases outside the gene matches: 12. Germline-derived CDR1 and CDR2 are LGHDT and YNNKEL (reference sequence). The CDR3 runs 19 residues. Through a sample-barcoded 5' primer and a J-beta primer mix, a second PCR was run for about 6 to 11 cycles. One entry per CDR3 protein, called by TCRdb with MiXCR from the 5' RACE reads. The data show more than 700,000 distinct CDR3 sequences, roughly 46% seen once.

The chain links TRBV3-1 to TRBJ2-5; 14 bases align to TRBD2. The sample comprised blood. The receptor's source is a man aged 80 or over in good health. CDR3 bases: TGTGCCAGCAGCCAAAAAGTGGGGACTAGCGGGAGTTTGGGAGAGACCCAGTACTTC. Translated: CASSQKVGTSGSLGETQYF.